This T cell receptor beta chain comes out of a study of vaccination and CD4 T cells after COVID-19. Turning to the study itself: Two doses of either BNT162b2 or mRNA-1273 vaccine went to participants.

Study-level points and caveats: Only after vaccination were a median about 87% of convalescents' reactive clones seen.

MiXCR, applied by TCRdb to the PCR reads, yields one record per CDR3 protein. The sample holds some 18,000 distinct CDR3 sequences, less than 65% seen once. With regard to this clonotype: No antigen is known for it.

Trimming pared 5 bases from V and 4 bases from J, leaving 14 bases between. CDR1 SGHTA and CDR2 FQGNSA come from the germline V gene. The CDR3 runs 14 residues. The receptor comes from a human donor who had recovered from COVID-19. The rearrangement uses TRBV7-2 and TRBJ2-5; TRBD1 is a possible D gene (7 bases). Source: CD4+ T cells from blood, taken after SARS-CoV-2 vaccination. DNA for the CDR3: TGTGCCAGCAGCGAAAACAGGGGAGGAGAGACCCAGTACTTC. It is translated as CASSENRGGETQYF.